This entry features one T cell receptor (beta chain) sequence. Its target is unknown. These data are taken from a study of cytomegalovirus exposure and HLA in healthy donors. Study-wide context: As an earlier analysis found, about 179 million T cells yielded about 120 million unique TCR beta sequences.

Germline CDR1 MNHEY, CDR2 SMNVEV (reference sequence). V lost 6 bases to trimming and J lost 0 bases; unmatched junction nucleotides: 8. This CDR3 spans 18 amino acids. Vbeta (60) and Jbeta (13) primers were used in the PCR. The repertoire was sequenced with immunoSEQ multiplex PCR; TCRdb's copy has only in-frame clones and lacks some. The sample includes tens of thousands of clones. Findings of the study overall: Rare TCR sequences predominated, though certain public TCRs were found in many donors. In a later analysis, DRB1 alleles had the most associated TCRs; HLA-C alleles the fewest. HLA alleles were associated with 15,000 to 20,000 TCR beta sequences in a later analysis at 0.05 false discovery rate.

The specimen was PBMCs. V is TRBV27 and J is TRBJ2-6, with 10 bases identical to TRBD1. This clonotype was obtained from a woman younger than 45 in good health and CMV-seronegative. As DNA, the CDR3 is TGTGCCAGCAGGCTAAGGCGGGACAGGGGCTCTGGGGCCAACGTCCTGACTTTC. This translates into CASRLRRDRGSGANVLTF.